A selection of T cell receptor beta chains follows, all from one sample in a study of T-cell reconstitution after alpha-beta-depleted transplantation in children. TCRdb redid the calling of the PCR reads with MiXCR, one entry per CDR3 protein. Found here are hundreds of thousands of distinct CDR3 sequences, over 10% of them singletons; the top ten hold around 2.2%. The sequencing used PBMCs, mostly from graft donor cells, collected 360 days after TCRalphabeta/CD19-depleted stem cell transplant. The receptors derive from a male patient under 18 who had a stem cell transplant for acute myeloid leukemia, so the T cells may come from the graft donor. CDR3s include the opening cysteine and the closing phenylalanine or tryptophan. Fields, in order: J gene, clone size, V gene, D gene, CDR3 DNA, CDR3 protein. A D gene is named only where the DNA matches it firmly. Where a row states a size, it is once, few, many or the class of an expanded clone; other rows omit it.

TRBJ2-1	few	TRBV6-5	NA	TGTGCCAGCAGTTACCTGGCAGGTTTTGGTAATGAGCAGTTCTTC	CASSYLAGFGNEQFF
TRBJ1-4	NA	TRBV20-1	TRBD1	TGCAGTGCGTTTGGGACAGGGGGATTTAATGAAAAACTGTTTTTT	CSAFGTGGFNEKLFF
TRBJ2-7	NA	TRBV27	NA	TGTGCCAGCGGTCGGACCTACTCCTACGAGCAGTACTTC	CASGRTYSYEQYF
TRBJ2-5	few	TRBV11-2	TRBD1	TGTGCCAGCAGCTTAGTAGGGTCGGGACAGGGGGCGCATAAGACCCAGTACTTC	CASSLVGSGQGAHKTQYF
TRBJ1-4	few	TRBV6-2/TRBV6-3	TRBD1	TGTGCCAGCAGCGCTACAGGGGTATGGGAGGAAAAACTGTTTTTT	CASSATGVWEEKLFF
TRBJ2-5	NA	TRBV20-1	TRBD2	TGCAGTGCTAGAGATCGGGTAGCGGGAGGAGAGACCCAGTACTTC	CSARDRVAGGETQYF
TRBJ2-7	many	TRBV3-1	TRBD2	TGTGCCAGCATCTTTACTAGCGGGAGCTCCTACGAGCAGTACTTC	CASIFTSGSSYEQYF
TRBJ2-7	few	TRBV6-5	TRBD1	TGTGCCAGCAGTTACTCGACAGGGGGGCTTGGCGAGCAGTACTTC	CASSYSTGGLGEQYF
TRBJ2-2	many	TRBV20-1	NA	TGCAGTGCTTCCCATTGGAACACCGGGGAGCTGTTTTTT	CSASHWNTGELFF
TRBJ2-3	NA	TRBV2	NA	TGTGCCAGCAGTCCCGCGGGACTCCTCGGGTTTATAGATACGCAGTATTTT	CASSPAGLLGFIDTQYF
TRBJ1-1	few	TRBV11-2	TRBD1	TGTGCCAGCAGTCCCCTCCCCCTTGGACAGGGTAGGGGGTACACTGAAGCTTTCTTT	CASSPLPLGQGRGYTEAFF
TRBJ1-5	NA	TRBV28	NA	TGTGCCAGCAATGGGCCCAGAGGACATCAGCCCCAGCATTTT	CASNGPRGHQPQHF
TRBJ2-5	few	TRBV25-1	NA	TGTGCCAGCAGTGGAGGGCTCCTAGGGGGGACCCAGTACTTC	CASSGGLLGGTQYF
TRBJ2-2	few	TRBV12-3/TRBV12-4	TRBD2	TGTGCCAGCAGTCGGACTAGCGGGAGTTCAAACGGGGAGCTGTTTTTT	CASSRTSGSSNGELFF
TRBJ2-7	few	TRBV7-2	TRBD2	TGTGCCAGCAGCTTCCGGACTAGCGGGAGGGCCAGTCACGAGCAGTACTTC	CASSFRTSGRASHEQYF
TRBJ2-2	NA	TRBV2	TRBD2	TGTACCAGCAGCCCGTGGCGGGGACTAGCGACGAACACCGGGGAGCTGTTTTTT	CTSSPWRGLATNTGELFF
TRBJ2-7	few	TRBV3-1	NA	TGTGCCAGCAGCCGAACTACCGGGACTTCGTACGAGCAGTACTTC	CASSRTTGTSYEQYF
TRBJ2-2	NA	TRBV19	NA	TGTGCCAGTAGTATCCGCCCCGGGGAGCTGTTTTTT	CASSIRPGELFF
TRBJ2-2	many	TRBV20-1	NA	TGCAGTGCTAGAGCCCCAAGATACGGGGACACCGGGGAGCTGTTTTTT	CSARAPRYGDTGELFF
TRBJ2-5	few	TRBV7-2	TRBD1	TGTGCCAGCAGCTCGGACAGGGGAATAGAGACCCAGTACTTC	CASSSDRGIETQYF
TRBJ2-7	NA	TRBV4-2	TRBD2	TGTGCCAGCAGCCATACTAGCGGGAGCTCCTACGAGCAGTACTTC	CASSHTSGSSYEQYF
TRBJ2-7	few	TRBV15	NA	TGTGCCACCAGCAGGGCAGGGGTCTTATCCTACGAGCAGTACTTC	CATSRAGVLSYEQYF
TRBJ2-3	NA	TRBV23-1	TRBD2	TGCGCCAGCAGCCCGAGGGCCGAAAGCGGGGGCGGCACAGATACGCAGTATTTT	CASSPRAESGGGTDTQYF
TRBJ1-4	NA	TRBV7-3	NA	TGTGCCAGCAGCTTGAACTCGAATGAAAAACTGTTTTTT	CASSLNSNEKLFF
TRBJ2-4	many	TRBV7-9	TRBD2	TGTGCCAGCAGCTTCATACCGGGACTAGCAACCAAAAACATTCAGTACTTC	CASSFIPGLATKNIQYF
TRBJ1-2	NA	TRBV12-3/TRBV12-4	NA	TGTGCCAGCAGTTTGATCAGGGAAATTAACTATGGCTACACCTTC	CASSLIREINYGYTF
TRBJ2-1	few	TRBV20-1	TRBD2	TGCAGTGCTCGAATAGCGGGAGAGGGCTACAATGAGCAGTTCTTC	CSARIAGEGYNEQFF
TRBJ2-7	many	TRBV20-1	TRBD1	TGCAGTGCTGGCGGACAGGGGGGGTGGTTGGGGCTAGCGACCGAGCAGTACTTC	CSAGGQGGWLGLATEQYF
TRBJ2-7	few	TRBV7-8	TRBD2	TGTGCCAGCAGCTTCGGACTAGCGGCCTTCGGAGAGCAGTACTTC	CASSFGLAAFGEQYF
TRBJ2-7	NA	TRBV4-3	NA	TGCGCCAGCAGCCAAGATAGGGCAGGGACCTCAAGTTCCTACGAGCAGTACTTC	CASSQDRAGTSSSYEQYF
TRBJ1-2	few	TRBV18	NA	TGTGCCAGCTCACCACTGCGGGGAAATGGCTACACCTTC	CASSPLRGNGYTF
TRBJ2-3	NA	TRBV5-4	NA	TGTGCCAGCAGCTTGAGGCTAGTTAGCCCCATGAGAGATACGCAGTATTTT	CASSLRLVSPMRDTQYF
TRBJ2-7	NA	TRBV5-1	NA	TGCGCCAGCAGCTTCTCCCCTCTAAGCTCCTACGAGCAGTACTTC	CASSFSPLSSYEQYF
TRBJ2-1	many	TRBV5-6	TRBD2	TGTGCCAGCAGCTTGGGGATCAAACTAGCGGGAGGGCCGTACAATGAGCAGTTCTTC	CASSLGIKLAGGPYNEQFF
TRBJ1-6	few	TRBV7-3	TRBD1	TGTGCCAGCAGCGAAACAGGGGGTATAGGTAATTCACCCCTCCACTTT	CASSETGGIGNSPLHF
TRBJ2-5	few	TRBV12-3/TRBV12-4	NA	TGTGCCAGCAGTCCTACAGGGAAGCTTGAGACCCAGTACTTC	CASSPTGKLETQYF
TRBJ2-5	NA	TRBV28	TRBD2	TGTGCCAGCAGTCTAGCGGGAGAGATACAAGAGACCCAGTACTTC	CASSLAGEIQETQYF
TRBJ1-1	many	TRBV20-1	NA	TGCAGTGCTAAGAAGCCCAGGGGCACAAACACTGAAGCTTTCTTT	CSAKKPRGTNTEAFF
TRBJ1-1	few	TRBV9	NA	TGTGCCAGCAGCGTAGTGGGCAGCATGAACACTGAAGCTTTCTTT	CASSVVGSMNTEAFF
TRBJ2-5	few	TRBV28	NA	TGTGCCAGCAGTCATCCCCAAGAGACCCAGTACTTC	CASSHPQETQYF
TRBJ2-7	NA	TRBV27	NA	TGTGCCAGCAGGGGCGGGAACGTGTACGAGCAGTACTTC	CASRGGNVYEQYF
TRBJ1-1	many	TRBV7-3	NA	TGTGCCAGCAGCCCCAAGGCCAGGGGACTGAACACTGAAGCTTTCTTT	CASSPKARGLNTEAFF
TRBJ2-5	NA	TRBV7-2	NA	TGTGCCAGCAGCTTACCGACACTAGAGACCCAGTACTTC	CASSLPTLETQYF
TRBJ2-1	NA	TRBV15	TRBD2	TGTGCCACCAGCAGAGATGTGTGGCGGCTAGCGGGGACCAATGAGCAGTTCTTC	CATSRDVWRLAGTNEQFF
TRBJ2-7	many	TRBV20-1	NA	TGCAGTGCTAGCGGTCACGAGCAGTACTTC	CSASGHEQYF
TRBJ2-5	few	TRBV20-1	NA	TGCAGTGCTAGAGTAGGACAGAAAGAGACCCAGTACTTC	CSARVGQKETQYF
TRBJ2-7	many	TRBV29-1	NA	TGCAGCGTTGAATTGGCCCCAGCTGGATACGAGCAGTACTTC	CSVELAPAGYEQYF
TRBJ2-5	NA	TRBV11-3	TRBD2	TGTGCCAGCAGTTATAGGATGGCTAGCGGGAGGGCTGAGACCCAGTACTTC	CASSYRMASGRAETQYF
TRBJ2-1	NA	TRBV20-1	NA	TGCAGTGCAACGGGACTTCAGAATGAGCAGTTCTTC	CSATGLQNEQFF